The following is a TCR beta chain sequence with its context. Its antigen is unidentified. The data were obtained in a study of shared clonotypes between healthy human individuals. The CDR3 is 13 amino acids. Germline-derived CDR1 and CDR2 are SQVTM and ANQGSEA. Trimming took 7 bases from V and 3 from J, leaving 15 bases between them. Study conclusions and caveats: Clonotype sharing across several donors was observed for 5% to 6.5% of naive CD4 clonotypes.

Clones were read by immunoSEQ multiplex PCR, and TCRdb kept only the in-frame ones, dropping some. The data show around 700,000 clones, less than 80% seen once. The sequence came from a woman in her twenties or thirties in good health. The sequencing sample was made of memory CD4+ T cells sorted from blood. Subset specified: CD45RA-negative fraction. The V gene is TRBV29-1, the J gene TRBJ1-1; D uncertain. For the CDR3, the DNA is TGCAGCGGGCGGTGGGCCATGGACACTGAAGCTTTCTTT. Residues: CSGRWAMDTEAFF.